Listed here are 18 T cell receptor beta chains from one sample, sequenced in a study of spatial heterogeneity in lung cancer. TCRdb reanalysed the 5' RACE reads using MiXCR and keeps one entry per CDR3 protein. The sample consists of about 1,500 distinct CDR3 sequences, less than 15% of them appearing once. The time point was: sample taken at primary tumor resection. The sample consisted of normal lung tissue next to the tumor, taken at surgery. Receptor source: a male donor with early-stage non-small cell lung cancer.

Relative to its sample, this clonotype is medium-sized (0.01 to 0.1%). The chain couples TRBV25-1 to TRBJ1-3; D possibly corresponds to TRBD1 (5 bases). Trimming took off 2 bases at V and 0 bases at J, with 8 bases between the two ends. This CDR3 is 15 amino acids long. The germline V gene encodes CDR1 MGHDK and CDR2 SYGVNS. As DNA, the CDR3 is TGTGCCAGCAGTGAAGGGGGTGGCTCTGGAAACACCATATATTTT. This encodes CASSEGGGSGNTIYF.

This clonotype is labeled medium-sized. The V gene is TRBV3-1, the J gene TRBJ2-2, with 8 positions matching TRBD2. The CDR3 is 14 amino acids. Germline V gives CDR1 LGHDT, CDR2 YNNKEL (reference sequence). V shed 3 bases, J shed 8 bases, and the junction held 5 bases outside the gene matches. The CDR3 spells CASSQRAGAGELFF. The CDR3 DNA reads TGTGCCAGCAGCCAGAGAGCGGGAGCTGGGGAGCTGTTTTTT.

This clonotype counts as large. The chain has TRBV6-1 and TRBJ2-7; unclear D gene. Trimming stripped 5 bases from V and 3 bases from J, with 14 bases between. CDR1 and CDR2 from the germline V gene are MNHNS and SASEGT. The CDR3 contains 14 residues. This chain's CDR3 is CASSWTFTLYEQYF. The CDR3 DNA follows: TGTGCCAGCAGTTGGACCTTCACCCTCTACGAGCAGTACTTC.

This clonotype has ten or more counts. The J gene is TRBJ2-3, the V gene TRBV28; the D is unclear. The CDR3 is made up of 12 amino acids. The V end lost 3 bases, the J end lost 10 bases, and 11 bases lay between the germline ends. CDR1 is MDHEN, CDR2 SYDVKM, per germline. CDR3 bases: TGTGCCAGCAGTTTGTCCAGAAGTTCGCAGTATTTT. Translation gives CASSLSRSSQYF.

This clonotype is medium-sized. The chain combines TRBV19 with TRBJ2-2, with TRBD2 matching over 13 bases. The CDR3 consists of 19 residues. Unmatched junction bases numbered 9, after V lost 2 bases and J lost 3 bases. Germline V gene data show CDR1 as LNHDA and CDR2 as SQIVND (reference sequence). This CDR3 reads CASSIRRTSGRGYTGELFF. The CDR3 DNA sequence: TGTGCCAGTAGTATAAGAAGGACTAGCGGGAGAGGATACACCGGGGAGCTGTTTTTT.

In its sample, this clonotype ranks as medium-sized. CDR3 sequence: CSARELKVYTF. As DNA, the CDR3 is TGCAGTGCTAGAGAGCTAAAGGTCTACACCTTC. The J gene is TRBJ1-2, the V gene TRBV20-1; D not resolved. V gave up 0 bases and J gave up 10 bases, with 9 bases separating them. Per germline, CDR1 DFQATT and CDR2 SNEGSKA (reference sequence). The CDR3 loop spans 11 amino acids.

This clonotype qualifies as large (0.1 to 1%). The V and J genes are TRBV2 and TRBJ2-3; D gene unclear. V lost 1 base and J lost 0, with 8 bases in between. Germline V gene data show CDR1 as SNHLY and CDR2 as FYNNEI. This CDR3 is built from 15 residues. Here the CDR3 reads CASSEGGLSTDTQYF. CDR3 sequence (DNA): TGTGCCAGCAGTGAAGGAGGCCTCAGCACAGATACGCAGTATTTT.

This clonotype is large (0.1 to 1%) in the sample. The rearrangement joins TRBV7-8 to TRBJ2-1; possible D gene TRBD2, 5 bases. Germline V gives CDR1 SGHVS, CDR2 FQNEAQ. V was pared by 4 bases and J by 6 bases, with 7 bases between. The CDR3 is made up of 12 amino acids. CDR3 sequence: CASSSTSNEQFF. The CDR3 DNA is TGTGCCAGCAGCTCTACTAGCAATGAGCAGTTCTTC.

The genes are TRBV4-2 and TRBJ2-3; D is ambiguous. The CDR3 has 15 residues. V lost 5 bases and J 4 bases, leaving 16 bases between the germline ends. From germline, CDR1 is LGHNA and CDR2 YNFKEQ. The DNA for the CDR3 is TGTGCCAGCAGCGGAAATGGTCAGGAGTCAGATACGCAGTATTTT. Translating gives CASSGNGQESDTQYF.

V usage is TRBV7-3 and J usage is TRBJ2-3; 8 nucleotides align to TRBD2. V shed 2 bases and J 5 bases; nucleotides not matched to a gene: 3. The germline gives CDR1 SGHTA, CDR2 FQGTGA. The CDR3 extends over 14 amino acids. The CDR3 protein is CASSLAGGLDTQYF. The CDR3 coding sequence is TGTGCCAGCAGCTTAGCGGGGGGCCTAGATACGCAGTATTTT.

This clonotype is medium-sized. The gene calls are TRBV11-1 and TRBJ1-1; weak D call: TRBD1 (5 bases). Per germline, CDR1 SGHAT and CDR2 FQDESV (reference sequence). With 5 bases removed from V and 9 bases from J, the gap between germline ends came to 16 bases. The CDR3 is 13 amino acids. Here the CDR3 reads CASSLGTAVQAFF. The CDR3 nucleotides are TGTGCCAGCAGCCTCGGGACGGCCGTACAAGCTTTCTTT.

The rearrangement uses TRBV5-1 and TRBJ2-5; D may be TRBD2 (5 bases). Between the trimmed V and J ends, which lost 0 bases and 3 bases, there was a span of 12 bases. Germline V gives CDR1 SGHRS, CDR2 YFSETQ. The CDR3 totals 15 residues. The CDR3 is CASSLARLAEETQYF. CDR3 nucleotide sequence: TGCGCCAGCAGCTTGGCTCGGCTAGCTGAAGAGACCCAGTACTTC.

This clonotype has just a few counts. The chain recombines TRBV6-5 with TRBJ2-1; D uncertain. The CDR3 contains 15 residues. With 5 bases removed from V and 4 bases from J, the gap between germline ends came to 15 bases. The V gene's germline CDR1 is MNHEY and CDR2 SVGAGI. CDR3: CASSPDGSRYNEQFF. The CDR3 DNA reads as TGTGCCAGCAGTCCGGACGGTTCGCGGTACAATGAGCAGTTCTTC.

By proportion, this clonotype is medium-sized. The V call is TRBV20-1, the J call TRBJ2-7, with a tentative D call TRBD2 (7 bases). Trimming removed 5 bases at V and 5 bases at J, with 16 bases between. The length of the CDR3 is 13 residues. Germline CDR1 reads DFQATT; CDR2 reads SNEGSKA (reference sequence). The CDR3 region is CSAEGGQRNEQYF. The CDR3 nucleotides read TGCAGTGCTGAGGGGGGGCAGCGGAACGAGCAGTACTTC.

The chain employs TRBV6-2 or TRBV6-3 and TRBJ1-1; D is perhaps TRBD1 (5 bases). The CDR3 sequence is 14 residues long. Trimming pared 2 bases from V and 4 bases from J, leaving 11 bases between. Germline V gene sequence: CDR1 MNHEY, CDR2 SVGEGT. CDR3 protein: CASSYKGSTTEAFF. The DNA of the CDR3 is TGTGCCAGCAGTTACAAGGGGTCCACCACTGAAGCTTTCTTT.

This clonotype is large. The chain employs TRBV10-2 and TRBJ2-2, with D possibly matching TRBD1 (5 bases). The germline V and J ends were trimmed by 2 bases and 3 bases, with 10 bases remaining between them. The CDR3 covers 15 residues. From germline, CDR1 is WSHSY and CDR2 SAAADI. The CDR3 reads CASSENQGDTGELFF. The CDR3 bases are TGCGCCAGCAGTGAGAACCAAGGGGACACCGGGGAGCTGTTTTTT.

By frequency in the sample, this clonotype is large. The chain links TRBV7-8 to TRBJ2-3; D is unresolved. The CDR3 runs to 14 residues. Trimming left V 1 base short and J 14 bases short, with 19 bases between. The germline V gene has CDR1 SGHVS and CDR2 FQNEAQ. The CDR3 nucleotides are TGTGCCAGCAGCTTAGGATACGGACCTCCAACCCCGTATTTT. It specifies CASSLGYGPPTPYF.

This clonotype is medium-sized in the sample. The CDR3 is CASSSGTRETQYF. The CDR3 DNA sequence: TGTGCCAGCAGCTCTGGGACTCGGGAGACCCAGTACTTC. The chain carries TRBV7-9 and TRBJ2-5, with D possibly being TRBD2 (6 bases). CDR1 SEHNR and CDR2 FQNEAQ come from the germline V gene (reference sequence). V lost 4 bases, J lost 5 bases, and 11 bases lay in between. This CDR3 contains 13 residues.